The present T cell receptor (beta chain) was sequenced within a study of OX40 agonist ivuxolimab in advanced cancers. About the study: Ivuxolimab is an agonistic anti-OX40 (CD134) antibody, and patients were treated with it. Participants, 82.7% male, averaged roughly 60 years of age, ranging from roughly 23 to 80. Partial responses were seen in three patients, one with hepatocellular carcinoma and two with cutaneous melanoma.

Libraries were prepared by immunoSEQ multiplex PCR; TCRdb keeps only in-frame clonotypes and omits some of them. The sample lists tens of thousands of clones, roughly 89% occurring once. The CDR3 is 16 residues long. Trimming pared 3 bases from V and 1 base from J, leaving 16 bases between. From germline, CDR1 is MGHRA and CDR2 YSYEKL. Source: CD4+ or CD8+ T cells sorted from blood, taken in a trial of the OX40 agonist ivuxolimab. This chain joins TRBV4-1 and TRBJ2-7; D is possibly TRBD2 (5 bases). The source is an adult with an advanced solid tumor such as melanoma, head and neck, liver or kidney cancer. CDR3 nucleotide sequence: TGCGCCAGCAGCCACCAAGATTATCGGGGTTCCTACGAGCAGTACTTC. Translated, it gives CASSHQDYRGSYEQYF.